The 11 T cell receptor beta chains listed next were all sequenced from one sample in a study of shared clonotypes between healthy human individuals. The naive CD8 subset, CD45RO-negative cells positively selected for CCR7, excluded terminally differentiated effector memory CD45RA+ cells. Here immunoSEQ multiplex PCR was the method, and the copy in TCRdb shows in-frame clones only, minus some. The sample contains roughly 890,000 clones, more than 85% of which appear only once. Sequences were obtained from naive CD8+ T cells sorted from blood. The receptors here all came from a man aged 30 to 39 in good health.

The chain recombines TRBV28 with TRBJ2-5; no definite D call. The CDR3 has 13 amino acids. Trimming removed 7 bases at V and 5 bases at J, with 14 bases between. Germline V CDR1 and CDR2: MDHEN, SYDVKM. The CDR3 DNA sequence: TGTGCCAGCATTTCGCCCGGTATGGAGACCCAGTACTTC. Amino acids: CASISPGMETQYF. Full variable domain (remainder filled in from reference TRBV28 and TRBJ2-5): DVKVTQSSRYLVKRTGEKVFLECVQDMDHENMFWYRQDPGLGLRLIYFSYDVKMKEKGDIPEGYSVSREKKERFSLILESASTNQTSMYLCASISPGMETQYFGPGTRLLVL.

This chain connects TRBV7-3 to TRBJ2-7; TRBD1 matches 8 bases. CDR3 length: 14 residues. V shed 0 bases and J 3 bases; nucleotides not matched to a gene: 1. Germline V gene lookup returns CDR1 SGHTA and CDR2 FQGTGA. CDR3 DNA: TGTGCCAGCAGCTTAACCGGGACAGGCTACGAGCAGTACTTC. Translation: CASSLTGTGYEQYF.

The chain has TRBV7-3 and TRBJ2-2; 9 bases align to TRBD2. The CDR3 consists of 15 residues. Unmatched junction bases numbered 10, after V lost 7 bases and J lost 7 bases. Looked up from germline, CDR1 is SGHTA and CDR2 is FQGTGA. The CDR3, as DNA: TGTGCCAGCACCCTCCGCGGGACTAGCAACGGGGAGCTGTTTTTT. It codes for CASTLRGTSNGELFF.

V usage is TRBV6-6 and J usage is TRBJ1-4; 10 bases are shared with TRBD1. CDR3 length equals 15 residues. The junction had 7 bases not matched to a gene; V was cut back by 4 bases and J by 8 bases. Germline-derived CDR1 and CDR2 are MNHNY and SVGAGI (reference sequence). The CDR3 spells CASSSGQGEAEKLFF. Written as DNA, the CDR3 is TGTGCCAGCAGTTCAGGACAGGGGGAGGCGGAAAAACTGTTTTTT.

V gene TRBV11-2 combines with J gene TRBJ2-5; D tentatively fits TRBD1 or TRBD2 (5 bases each). V was trimmed by 3 bases and J by 0 bases, leaving 11 bases between them. The CDR3 sequence is 15 residues long. Germline lookup yields CDR1 SGHAT and CDR2 FQNNGV. The CDR3 sequence is CASSFSGTYQETQYF. In nucleotides, the CDR3 is TGTGCCAGCAGCTTCTCCGGGACGTACCAAGAGACCCAGTACTTC.

V is TRBV7-2 and J is TRBJ1-1; D is unclear. This CDR3 spans 15 amino acids. The V and J ends lost 5 bases and 6 bases respectively, with 19 bases between them. The germline gives CDR1 SGHTA, CDR2 FQGNSA. The DNA of the CDR3 is TGTGCCAGCAGCCCAGCCGGGCTCCAAAGCGCTGAAGCTTTCTTT. The encoded protein is CASSPAGLQSAEAFF.

The CDR3 protein is CASSLRANSYEQYF. CDR3 DNA: TGTGCCAGCAGCTTAAGGGCCAATTCCTACGAGCAGTACTTC. The chain uses TRBV5-6 and TRBJ2-7; D unresolved. The length of the CDR3 is 14 residues. V was pared by 2 bases and J by 1 base, with 10 bases between. Germline V gene data show CDR1 as SGHDT and CDR2 as YYEEEE.

This chain joins TRBV11-1 and TRBJ2-4; D possibly matches TRBD1 or TRBD2 (5 bases each). The CDR3 extends over 16 amino acids. V shed 2 bases and J shed 9 bases, with 20 bases lying between them. Germline loops: CDR1 SGHAT, CDR2 FQDESV (reference sequence). This chain's CDR3 is CASSLTLARGFSIQYF. CDR3 nucleotides: TGTGCCAGCAGCTTAACCTTGGCGAGGGGTTTTAGCATTCAGTACTTC. Using reference TRBV11-1 and TRBJ2-4 for the parts outside the CDR3, the full variable domain is EAEVAQSPRYKITEKSQAVAFWCDPISGHATLYWYRQILGQGPELLVQFQDESVVDDSQLPKDRFSAERLKGVDSTLKIQPAELGDSAMYLCASSLTLARGFSIQYFGAGTRLSVL.

CDR3 sequence: CAWSPSDRAFIYEQFF. CDR3 bases: TGTGCCTGGAGTCCATCCGACAGGGCCTTTATCTATGAGCAGTTCTTC. The gene calls are TRBV30 and TRBJ2-1, with 7 bases identical to TRBD1. Unmatched junction bases numbered 15, after V lost 2 bases and J lost 8 bases. This CDR3 spans 16 amino acids. The V gene's germline CDR1 is GTSNPN and CDR2 SVGIG (reference sequence).

The chain combines TRBV5-5 with TRBJ2-7; D might be TRBD2 (6 bases). CDR1 is SGHKS, CDR2 YYEKEE, per germline (reference sequence). V was pared by 7 bases and J by 4 bases, with 24 bases between. CDR3 length equals 16 residues. Written as DNA, the CDR3 is TGTGCCAGCGCCGCCTCTGGGTACGGGAGTGGTTACGAGCAGTACTTC. It translates to CASAASGYGSGYEQYF.

V and J are TRBV7-8 and TRBJ2-7, with 8 nucleotides matching TRBD1. This CDR3 contains 18 residues. J gave up 1 base and V 1 base, and 12 bases lay outside the gene matches. CDR1 and CDR2 (germline): SGHVS, FQNEAQ. This CDR3 is CASSLVIRRTGSSYEQYF. In DNA, the CDR3 is TGTGCCAGCAGCTTAGTCATAAGGAGGACAGGGTCGTCCTACGAGCAGTACTTC.